Presented here are 2 T cell receptor beta chains from one specimen sequenced in a study of T cell responses to AZD1222 COVID-19 vaccine. Produced via immunoSEQ multiplex PCR; TCRdb's table is partial and in-frame only. The sample yields approximately 100,000 clones, about 83% seen once. The specimen comprised peripheral blood, sampled on day 0 of AZD1222 vaccination. All receptors come from an adult in good health.

The chain recombines TRBV2 with TRBJ1-6, with TRBD1 matching over 10 bases. CDR1 SNHLY and CDR2 FYNNEI come from the germline V gene. V shed 5 bases, J shed 7 bases, and the junction held 5 bases outside the gene matches. CDR3 length: 15 residues. Here the CDR3 DNA reads TGTGCCAGCAGTCGGGACAGGGGAGGGAATTCACCCCTCCACTTT. Translating it yields CASSRDRGGNSPLHF.

The chain links TRBV7-8 to TRBJ2-6; 7 nucleotides agree with TRBD1. Trimming at V came to 5 bases and at J to 2 bases, leaving 6 bases not matched to a gene. This CDR3 contains 16 residues. CDR1 and CDR2 from the germline V gene are SGHVS and FQNEAQ. CDR3 loop: CASSRDSKTGANVLTF. The CDR3 coding sequence is TGTGCCAGCAGCCGGGACAGCAAGACTGGGGCCAACGTCCTGACTTTC.